The rows below give T cell receptor beta chains drawn from one sample of a study of identical twins. TCRdb re-analysed the 5' RACE reads in MiXCR, keeping a single row per CDR3 protein. The sample consists of 400,000 to 550,000 distinct CDR3 sequences, approximately 22% of them appearing once. These same records also appear under a second study, on T cells expressing NK-cell markers.

Sequencing used CD4+ T cells sorted from blood. These receptors were collected from a woman younger than 30 in good health. The CDR3 runs from the conserved cysteine through the conserved F or W. D genes are given only for firm matches. Only part of the rows carry a size: once, few, many, or a class if the clone is expanded.

clone size,V gene,J gene,D gene,CDR3 DNA,CDR3 protein
.,TRBV6-1,TRBJ2-2,.,TGTGCCATCGGATTGGCCGTGGAGCTGTTTTTT,CAIGLAVELFF
many,TRBV12-3/TRBV12-4,TRBJ2-7,TRBD1,TGTGCCAGCAGCCAAGACAGGGTCGAGTACTTC,CASSQDRVEYF
.,TRBV5-1,TRBJ2-6,.,TGCGCCAGCAGGTTAGATCCTGGGGCCAACGTCCTGACTTTC,CASRLDPGANVLTF
.,TRBV20-1,TRBJ2-7,.,TGCAGTGCTATCCCCGGCGGAGCCTACGAGCAGTACTTC,CSAIPGGAYEQYF
.,TRBV10-3,TRBJ1-2,.,TGTGCCATCAGTGAGGGGACGGCCTATGGCTACACCTTC,CAISEGTAYGYTF
many,TRBV9,TRBJ2-5,TRBD2,TGTGCCAGCAGCGTAGGACTAGCGGAGGATCAAGAGACCCAGTACTTC,CASSVGLAEDQETQYF
.,TRBV20-1,TRBJ2-5,.,TGCAGTGCTAGAGATGAGGGGGAGACCCAGTACTTC,CSARDEGETQYF
.,TRBV20-1,TRBJ2-5,.,TGCAGTGCTAGAGTTGTCCGTGGGGGGCCGGGGGAGACCCAGTACTTC,CSARVVRGGPGETQYF
.,TRBV6-5,TRBJ2-1,.,TGTGCCAGAGGGGAGTGTTGCAATGAGCAGTTCTTC,CARGECCNEQFF
few,TRBV5-1,TRBJ1-1,.,TGCGCCAGCGGAAATGAAGGGTATAAGACTGAAGCTTTCTTT,CASGNEGYKTEAFF
many,TRBV5-1,TRBJ2-5,.,TGCGCCTGCCGTAGGGCTAGCTCGAAAGAGACCCAGTACTTC,CACRRASSKETQYF
.,TRBV3-1,TRBJ1-6,.,TGTGCCAGCAGCTTTCCTGGCAGATCACCCCTCCACTTT,CASSFPGRSPLHF
many,TRBV10-1,TRBJ1-1,.,TGCGCCAGCAGTGAGAGAGTGGCCAGTGGGGCTTTCTTT,CASSERVASGAFF
.,TRBV9,TRBJ1-1,.,TGTGCCAGCAGCGTAGCTGCGAGGAACACTGAAGCTTTCTTT,CASSVAARNTEAFF
few,TRBV27,TRBJ1-5,TRBD1,TGTGCCAGCAGACCCGGGACAGGGGGCTCTCAGCCCCAGCATTTT,CASRPGTGGSQPQHF
.,TRBV20-1,TRBJ2-7,TRBD2,TGCAGTGCTGTTCGACTAGCGGGAGGTCTCGAGCAGTACTTC,CSAVRLAGGLEQYF
.,TRBV7-6,TRBJ2-5,.,TGTGCCAGCAGCGTCAACCGACCGTACCAAGAGACCCAGTACTTC,CASSVNRPYQETQYF
.,TRBV29-1,TRBJ2-1,TRBD1,TGCAGCGTTAAGGGACAGGGGAGGAATGAGCAGTTCTTC,CSVKGQGRNEQFF
once,TRBV7-9,TRBJ2-1,.,TGTGCCAGCGGCCCTCCCCTCCCCTCCTACAATGAGCAGTTCTTC,CASGPPLPSYNEQFF
.,TRBV9,TRBJ2-1,TRBD2,TGTGCCAGCAGCTCTGGGACTAGCGGGAGCTACAATGAGCAGTTCTTC,CASSSGTSGSYNEQFF
few,TRBV12-3/TRBV12-4,TRBJ2-7,.,TGTGCCAGCAGTTTTCAGGGAAGATACGAGCAGTACTTC,CASSFQGRYEQYF
once,TRBV5-6,TRBJ2-2,TRBD1,TGTGCCAGCAGCCGAACGACAGGGTCGAACACCGGGGAGCTGTTTTTT,CASSRTTGSNTGELFF
many,TRBV5-1,TRBJ1-6,.,TGCGCCAGCAGCCCCGGGACTCTCTATTCACCCCTCCACTTT,CASSPGTLYSPLHF
.,TRBV7-8,TRBJ1-1,.,TGTGCCAGCAGCTCCGAACGCCAGGGACACACTGAAGCTTTCTTT,CASSSERQGHTEAFF
many,TRBV5-1,TRBJ1-1,.,TGCGCCAGCTCCAGGGGCGGGATGAACACTGAAGCTTTCTTT,CASSRGGMNTEAFF
.,TRBV20-1,TRBJ2-5,TRBD2,TGCAGTGCCAATGAAATAGTAGCGGGGGGGCCTAAAGAGACCCAGTACTTC,CSANEIVAGGPKETQYF
.,TRBV29-1,TRBJ1-1,.,TGCAGCGTTGCCCCCGAAGCTTTCTTT,CSVAPEAFF
few,TRBV20-1,TRBJ2-5,TRBD2,TGCAGTGCTAGTAAACTAGCGTTCGGAGGGACCCAGTACTTC,CSASKLAFGGTQYF
.,TRBV6-1,TRBJ1-2,.,TGTGCCAGCAGTGACCCCGGGACTACCCACCGGGGCTACACCTTC,CASSDPGTTHRGYTF
.,TRBV12-3/TRBV12-4,TRBJ1-2,.,TGTGCCAGCAGTCATTATTCCCGAGCCGGCTACACCTTC,CASSHYSRAGYTF
.,TRBV20-1,TRBJ2-3,TRBD1,TGCAGTGCAGCCCGGGACAGGGGAATCGATACGCAGTATTTT,CSAARDRGIDTQYF
few,TRBV5-4,TRBJ2-2,TRBD2,TGTGCCAGCAGCTTGGACTCTAGCGGGACCTACACCGGGGAGCTGTTTTTT,CASSLDSSGTYTGELFF
.,TRBV5-1,TRBJ2-2,.,TGCGCCAGCAGCTTGGGCGCCTTCGGGGAGCTGTTTTTT,CASSLGAFGELFF